The sequence of this T cell receptor beta chain was determined in a study of blood T cell repertoires in COVID-19. The V gene lost 10 bases and the J gene lost 4 bases, with 10 bases spanning the gap. In germline, CDR1 is LNHDA, CDR2 SQIVND (reference sequence). The CDR3 sequence is 12 residues long. The data were produced by immunoSEQ multiplex PCR, yet TCRdb's version contains in-frame clones alone and is incomplete. Among approximately 200,000 clones listed, under 80% were seen once. This clone was seen a single time. This sequence was found in a woman in her fifties or sixties with acute or convalescent COVID-19. The chain uses TRBV19 and TRBJ2-2; D is unresolved. The specimen was peripheral blood. Here the CDR3 reads CATLTLTGELFF. The CDR3 nucleotides are TGTGCCACCCTGACACTCACCGGGGAGCTGTTTTTT. Filled out from reference TRBV19 and TRBJ2-2, the complete variable domain reads DGGITQSPKYLFRKEGQNVTLSCEQNLNHDAMYWYRQDPGQGLRLIYYSQIVNDFQKGDIAEGYSVSREKKESFPLTVTSAQKNPTAFYLCATLTLTGELFFGEGSRLTVL.